Below, 15 T cell receptor beta chains from the same sample are listed, as sequenced in a study of T cell clonality in common variable immunodeficiency. Here immunoSEQ multiplex PCR was the method, and the copy in TCRdb shows in-frame clones only, minus some. Reported are some 40,000 clones, none seen only once; the ten largest carry around 3.3%. What was sequenced was peripheral blood mononuclear cells. The receptors here all came from a person aged 18 to 75 in good health.

This clone was detected only a few times. Read coverage stops 3 residues before the CDR3 terminus; the germline J gene supplies the remainder. The V and J genes are TRBV5-1 and TRBJ2-7, with 10 positions matching TRBD2. V shed 6 bases, J shed 4 bases, and the junction held 10 bases outside the gene matches. The CDR3 sequence is 15 residues long. Germline lookup yields CDR1 SGHRS and CDR2 YFSETQ. Partial CDR3 DNA: TGCGCCAGCAAAACTCTAGCGGGGGCTTCGTACGAG. It specifies CASKTLAGASYE. In full, the CDR3 reads CASKTLAGASYEQYF.

This clone was detected many times. Read coverage stops 3 residues before the CDR3 terminus; the germline J gene supplies the remainder. The chain has TRBV2 and TRBJ2-1, with TRBD1 as a possible D gene (5 bases). In germline, CDR1 is SNHLY, CDR2 FYNNEI. There are 16 residues in the CDR3. Trimming took 1 base from V and 0 from J, leaving 10 bases between them. The covered CDR3 bases are TGTGCCAGCAGTGAAGGACAGATGAGCTCCTACAATGAG. Protein product: CASSEGQMSSYNE. In full, the CDR3 reads CASSEGQMSSYNEQFF.

Comments on this clone: The read comes to an end 3 residues before the CDR3 does, leaving the germline J gene to fill in the end. The genes are TRBV30 and TRBJ1-1, with D maybe TRBD1 (6 bases). This CDR3 region has 14 residues. Germline V gives CDR1 GTSNPN, CDR2 SVGIG (reference sequence). Partial CDR3 DNA: TGTGCCTCCCTAAGGGGGTGCAGCTCCTACGAG. Amino acid sequence: CASLRGCSSYE. The complete CDR3 sequence is CASLRGCSSYEAFF.

This clone occurred many times. The read stops 3 residues short of the end of the CDR3; the missing end is completed from the germline J gene. The chain uses TRBV20-1 and TRBJ1-1; 8 bases fit TRBD1. Looked up from germline, CDR1 is DFQATT and CDR2 is SNEGSKA (reference sequence). The CDR3 totals 13 residues. Trimming cost V 3 bases and J 0 bases; bases outside gene matches: 0. The sequenced CDR3 bases are TGCAGTGCTAGGGACAGGGTGAACACTGAA. Its translation: CSARDRVNTE. From start to end, the CDR3 is CSARDRVNTEAFF.

Comment on this clone: The sequenced fragment ends 3 residues before the CDR3 boundary, so the rest is inferred from the germline J gene. The chain combines TRBV5-1 with TRBJ2-7; D perhaps matches TRBD1 (6 bases). The CDR3 consists of 13 residues. Germline CDR1 reads SGHRS; CDR2 reads YFSETQ. V dropped 0 bases and J dropped 3 bases, with 7 bases sitting between them. The CDR3 here is CASSLETGYEQYF. CDR3 DNA, as far as it was read: TGCGCCAGCAGCTTGGAGACAGGCTACGAG.

Concerning this clone itself: The CDR3 end is not reached by the read, which stops 3 residues before it; the germline J gene fills it in. J is TRBJ2-3 and V is TRBV19; D is perhaps TRBD1 or TRBD2 (5 bases each). CDR3 length: 13 amino acids. CDR1 is LNHDA and CDR2 is SQIVND in the germline V gene (reference sequence). The CDR3 region is CASMLEGNQPQYF. The CDR3 DNA, read in part, is TGTGCCAGTATGTTAGAGGGGAACCAGCCG.

This clone was recorded many times. The read comes to an end 3 residues before the CDR3 does, leaving the germline J gene to fill in the end. The chain uses TRBV5-1 and TRBJ1-3; 8 bases line up with TRBD1. With 4 bases clipped from V and 3 bases from J, the junction kept 6 bases outside the gene matches. The CDR3 extends over 15 amino acids. The germline CDR1 and CDR2 sequences are SGHRS and YFSETQ. The sequenced CDR3 bases are TGCGCCAGCAGCCTCAGGGGGCTGTATGGAAACACC. It translates to CASSLRGLYGNT. The whole CDR3 is CASSLRGLYGNTIYF.

This clone has only a few counts. The read terminates 3 residues ahead of where the CDR3 ends, so the germline J gene completes it. The chain carries TRBV7-8 and TRBJ2-7; TRBD1 matches at 8 bases. Trimming took 0 bases from V and 5 from J; bases not matched to a gene: 3. Germline V gene lookup returns CDR1 SGHVS and CDR2 FQNEAQ. The CDR3 has 14 amino acids. Here the CDR3 reads CASSLADRGDEQYF. The part of the CDR3 DNA that was read is TGTGCCAGCAGCTTAGCCGACAGGGGAGACGAG.

This clone has at least ten counts. The sequence runs out 3 residues before the end of the CDR3; the remainder is reconstructed from the germline J gene. V gene TRBV30 combines with J gene TRBJ2-7; 7 bases agree with TRBD1. The J segment lost 3 bases and the V segment lost 0 bases, leaving 5 bases of the junction unmatched. Germline CDR1 is GTSNPN and CDR2 is SVGIG (reference sequence). The CDR3 consists of 14 residues. CDR3 protein: CAWSVPQGDYEQYF. CDR3 DNA, as far as it was read: TGTGCCTGGAGTGTCCCCCAGGGGGACTACGAG.

In the case of this clone: The observed sequence ends 3 residues before the CDR3 terminus, with the missing tail filled in from the germline J gene. The J gene is TRBJ1-2, the V gene TRBV5-1, with 11 bases aligning to TRBD1. The CDR3 extends over 17 amino acids. Germline V gene lookup returns CDR1 SGHRS and CDR2 YFSETQ. Trimming at V came to 2 bases and at J to 0 bases, leaving 6 bases not matched to a gene. The CDR3 sequence: CASSFRDRGFPNYGYTF. Partial CDR3 DNA: TGCGCCAGCAGCTTCCGGGACAGGGGGTTTCCTAACTATGGC.

The table lists this clone with a few counts. The read is 3 residues too short to cover the CDR3 end, so that end is filled in from the germline J gene. J is TRBJ2-4 and V is TRBV5-1; TRBD1 matches at 8 bases. The CDR3 covers 15 residues. Germline assignment: CDR1 SGHRS and CDR2 YFSETQ. The sequenced CDR3 bases are TGCGCCAGCAGCAAAAAACCGGACAGGGAGTGGGGT. Encoded protein: CASSKKPDREWG. The whole CDR3 reads CASSKKPDREWGQYF.

This clone appeared many times. The read is 3 residues too short to cover the CDR3 end, so that end is filled in from the germline J gene. The chain combines TRBV29-1 with TRBJ2-5; the D gene is possibly TRBD1 (5 bases). Germline CDR1 is SQVTM and CDR2 is ANQGSEA. The CDR3 covers 12 residues. Trimming cost V 4 bases and J 6 bases, with 12 bases left between them. CDR3: CSVGAGQKTQYF. Incomplete CDR3 DNA: TGCAGCGTTGGAGCAGGGCAGAAGACC.

This clone was picked up many times. The read gets to within 3 residues of the CDR3 end, and the germline J gene fills in the rest. The chain joins TRBV30 to TRBJ1-2, with D possibly TRBD1 on 5 matching bases. Germline assignment: CDR1 GTSNPN and CDR2 SVGIG (reference sequence). The CDR3 is made up of 13 amino acids. Trimming shortened V by 1 base and J by 4 bases, and 10 bases separated the two germline ends. CDR3 residues: CAWSGTRGYGYTF. The sequenced part of the CDR3 DNA is TGTGCCTGGAGTGGGACGAGGGGCTATGGC.

At least ten counts were recorded for this clone. The DNA ends 3 residues before the CDR3 does, and the rest of the CDR3 is filled in from the germline J gene. The chain has TRBV20-1 and TRBJ2-7; D unclear. The CDR3 sequence is 14 residues long. Trimming shortened V by 2 bases and J by 3 bases, and 14 bases separated the two germline ends. The V gene's germline CDR1 is DFQATT and CDR2 SNEGSKA (reference sequence). CDR3 sequence reads: CSARKQANNYEQYF. CDR3 bases read: TGCAGTGCTAGAAAGCAGGCCAATAACTACGAG.

This clone was seen at least ten times. The read ends 3 residues before the CDR3 terminus; that terminus is restored from the germline J gene. J is TRBJ1-2 and V is TRBV10-1; D is ambiguous. The CDR3 is 13 amino acids. Germline CDR1 and CDR2: WNHNN and SYGVQD (reference sequence). Trimming pared 4 bases from V and 4 bases from J, leaving 10 bases between. CDR3 DNA, as far as it was read: TGCGCCAGCAGTGCTTCCAAACTCTATGGC. Residues: CASSASKLYG. The CDR3 reads in full as CASSASKLYGYTF.